The rows below give T cell receptor beta chains drawn from one sample of a study of CD8+ T cells in alopecia areata. Sequencing used immunoSEQ multiplex PCR; TCRdb keeps in-frame clones, though not all of them. Here the sample spans fewer than 150,000 clones, about 57% being singletons. Sequencing used CD4+ T cells sorted from blood, obtained at week 0. All receptors derive from a human donor with alopecia areata. Each CDR3 is given with its conserved first and last residue. Fields, in order: clone size, D gene, J gene, V gene, CDR3 protein, CDR3 DNA. D genes are given only for firm matches. For some rows the clone size is stated as once, few or many, or as a class when expanded; others skip it.

NA | TRBD2 | TRBJ2-5 | TRBV5-1 | CASSPLPGGEAEETQYF | TGCGCCAGCAGCCCATTACCCGGGGGGGAGGCAGAAGAGACCCAGTACTTC
few | NA | TRBJ2-3 | TRBV7-8 | CASKAVDTQYF | TGTGCCAGCAAGGCGGTTGATACGCAGTATTTT
NA | TRBD1 | TRBJ2-7 | TRBV25-1 | CASSGTGGSYEQYF | TGTGCCAGCTCCGGGACAGGGGGTTCCTACGAGCAGTACTTC
NA | NA | TRBJ2-5 | TRBV2 | CASSITGKLETQYF | TGTGCCAGCAGTATTACGGGCAAACTGGAGACCCAGTACTTC
NA | TRBD1 | TRBJ2-4 | TRBV6-6 | CASSYGQGSKNIQYF | TGTGCCAGCAGTTACGGACAGGGCTCCAAAAACATTCAGTACTTC
once | NA | TRBJ1-4 | TRBV15 | CATSRAPFEKLFF | TGTGCCACCAGCAGAGCCCCTTTTGAAAAACTGTTTTTT
NA | TRBD2 | TRBJ2-2 | TRBV6-6 | CASRRGTSGKSGELFF | TGTGCCAGCAGACGCGGGACTAGCGGGAAAAGCGGGGAGCTGTTTTTT
NA | NA | TRBJ2-6 | TRBV18 | CASSPQVSGANVLTF | TGTGCCAGCTCACCGCAAGTATCTGGGGCCAACGTCCTGACTTTC
NA | NA | TRBJ2-2 | TRBV7-2 | CASSLAAGDTGELFF | TGTGCCAGCAGCTTAGCGGCAGGGGACACCGGGGAGCTGTTTTTT
NA | NA | TRBJ2-3 | TRBV10-3 | CAISEFRSGSTDTQYF | TGTGCCATCAGTGAATTTCGCAGCGGGTCCACAGATACGCAGTATTTT
many | NA | TRBJ2-3 | TRBV4-1 | CASSQEGGGTGRTDTQYF | TGCGCCAGCAGCCAGGAAGGGGGGGGGACTGGACGCACAGATACGCAGTATTTT
NA | TRBD2 | TRBJ2-1 | TRBV4-2 | CASSQGGLDFNEQFF | TGTGCCAGCAGCCAAGGGGGACTAGATTTCAATGAGCAGTTCTTC
few | NA | TRBJ1-2 | TRBV10-3 | CAISEPEDSYLYGYTF | TGTGCCATCAGTGAGCCCGAGGACAGTTATCTCTATGGCTACACCTTC
NA | NA | TRBJ2-7 | TRBV7-9 | CASSRLVSGNPEQYF | TGTGCCAGCAGCCGTCTCGTCTCGGGGAATCCCGAGCAGTACTTC
NA | NA | TRBJ2-7 | TRBV11-1 | CASSFAPGLSYEQYF | TGTGCCAGCAGCTTCGCTCCGGGGCTAAGCTACGAGCAGTACTTC
few | NA | TRBJ2-1 | TRBV11-2 | CASSLRGDKSYNEQFF | TGTGCCAGCAGCTTAAGAGGTGACAAATCCTACAATGAGCAGTTCTTC
few | TRBD2 | TRBJ2-5 | TRBV5-1 | CASSGGTSGEETQYF | TGCGCCAGCAGCGGTGGGACTAGCGGGGAAGAGACCCAGTACTTC
once | TRBD1 | TRBJ2-3 | TRBV19 | CASSATGRLDTQYF | TGTGCCAGTAGTGCGACAGGGAGATTGGATACGCAGTATTTT
NA | NA | TRBJ2-6 | TRBV15 | CATSSNTGANVLTF | TGTGCCACCAGCAGCAATACTGGGGCCAACGTCCTGACTTTC
NA | TRBD2 | TRBJ2-3 | TRBV4-2 | CASSQVSVAGGHGDTQYF | TGTGCCAGCAGCCAAGTTAGCGTCGCGGGGGGCCATGGAGATACGCAGTATTTT
few | NA | TRBJ1-1 | TRBV29-1 | CSVRLTPSYTEAFF | TGCAGCGTTCGGTTGACCCCTTCCTACACTGAAGCTTTCTTT
NA | TRBD1 | TRBJ2-7 | TRBV6-6 | CASRLRQGGSYEQYF | TGTGCCAGCAGACTACGACAGGGGGGTTCCTACGAGCAGTACTTC
NA | NA | TRBJ2-7 | TRBV5-5 | CASSQYSYEQYF | TGTGCCAGCAGCCAATACTCCTACGAGCAGTACTTC
NA | TRBD1 | TRBJ1-1 | TRBV5-1 | CASSWTGGENTEAFF | TGCGCCAGCAGCTGGACAGGGGGCGAGAACACTGAAGCTTTCTTT
NA | NA | TRBJ2-3 | TRBV28 | CASQKTGTDTQYF | TGTGCCAGTCAGAAAACAGGGACAGATACGCAGTATTTT
few | TRBD1 | TRBJ2-3 | TRBV30 | CAWRRTGKFDTQYF | TGTGCCTGGAGGAGGACAGGGAAGTTCGATACGCAGTATTTT
NA | TRBD1 | TRBJ1-6 | TRBV6-5 | CASGTGRAENSPLHF | TGTGCCAGCGGGACAGGACGCGCGGAGAATTCACCCCTCCACTTT
NA | NA | TRBJ1-2 | TRBV28 | CASSLSLSNYGYTF | TGTGCCAGCAGTTTATCATTATCTAACTATGGCTACACCTTC
NA | NA | TRBJ2-3 | TRBV4-2 | CASSQEVAVTDTQYF | TGTGCCAGCAGCCAAGAAGTTGCTGTAACAGATACGCAGTATTTT
NA | NA | TRBJ2-7 | TRBV7-2 | CASSHRLVDEQYF | TGTGCCAGCAGCCATCGGCTGGTCGACGAGCAGTACTTC
NA | NA | TRBJ1-3 | TRBV5-1 | CASRSGNTIYF | TGCGCCAGCAGATCTGGAAACACCATATATTTT
few | NA | TRBJ2-3 | TRBV7-2 | CASSLAGHSTDTQYF | TGTGCCAGCAGCTTAGCGGGGCACAGCACAGATACGCAGTATTTT
few | TRBD1 | TRBJ1-1 | TRBV6-1 | CASRAGTANTEAFF | TGTGCCAGCAGAGCCGGGACAGCGAACACTGAAGCTTTCTTT
NA | NA | TRBJ2-3 | TRBV4-1 | CASSQGGVRTDTQYF | TGTGCCAGCAGCCAAGGAGGCGTCCGTACAGATACGCAGTATTTT
NA | NA | TRBJ2-7 | TRBV5-6 | CASSLAGQSYEQYF | TGTGCCAGCAGCTTGGCGGGACAATCCTACGAGCAGTACTTC
once | NA | TRBJ1-1 | TRBV29-1 | CSVEDLTRTEAFF | TGCAGCGTTGAAGATCTTACGCGCACTGAAGCTTTCTTT
NA | TRBD2 | TRBJ2-1 | TRBV6-1 | CASRTSAAEQFF | TGTGCCAGCAGGACTAGCGCGGCTGAGCAGTTCTTC
NA | NA | TRBJ1-1 | TRBV10-3 | CAISERGRGTEAFF | TGTGCCATCAGTGAGCGGGGGCGGGGCACTGAAGCTTTCTTT
few | NA | TRBJ2-1 | TRBV27 | CASSSRVRGNEQFF | TGTGCCAGCAGTTCACGGGTCCGAGGCAATGAGCAGTTCTTC
few | NA | TRBJ1-1 | TRBV5-1 | CASSLAAGSGTEAFF | TGCGCCAGCAGCTTGGCCGCTGGCAGTGGCACTGAAGCTTTCTTT
NA | TRBD2 | TRBJ2-4 | TRBV7-2 | CASSHLAELAKNIQYF | TGTGCCAGCAGCCATCTAGCGGAGCTAGCCAAAAACATTCAGTACTTC
once | TRBD2 | TRBJ2-1 | TRBV5-1 | CASSPARTSGTLIDSYNEQFF | TGCGCCAGCAGCCCCGCTCGGACTAGCGGGACATTAATAGACTCCTACAATGAGCAGTTCTTC
NA | NA | TRBJ2-5 | TRBV2 | CASKGDQETQYF | TGTGCCAGCAAAGGCGACCAAGAGACCCAGTACTTC
NA | NA | TRBJ1-6 | TRBV4-2 | CASSARGPNSPLHF | TGTGCCAGCAGCGCCCGGGGGCCGAATTCACCCCTCCACTTT
NA | TRBD1 | TRBJ2-7 | TRBV13 | CASSPTHRDRGRDRVYEQYF | TGTGCCAGCAGCCCCACTCATCGGGACAGGGGGCGAGACCGCGTCTACGAGCAGTACTTC
few | NA | TRBJ2-7 | TRBV10-3 | CAISESAEQYF | TGTGCCATCAGTGAGTCGGCCGAGCAGTACTTC
few | NA | TRBJ1-2 | TRBV7-9 | CASSLELTGYTF | TGTGCCAGCAGCTTAGAGTTGACCGGCTACACCTTC
NA | TRBD2 | TRBJ2-1 | TRBV27 | CAALGRASNEQFF | TGTGCAGCTCTCGGGAGGGCCAGCAATGAGCAGTTCTTC
NA | NA | TRBJ1-1 | TRBV6-5 | CASGSAQNTEAFF | TGTGCCAGCGGGTCGGCACAAAACACTGAAGCTTTCTTT
NA | NA | TRBJ2-7 | TRBV6-6 | CASSPPGPSTYEQYF | TGTGCCAGCAGCCCGCCGGGACCAAGTACCTACGAGCAGTACTTC
NA | NA | TRBJ2-3 | TRBV7-8 | CASSFVGMDTQYF | TGTGCCAGCAGCTTCGTCGGGATGGATACGCAGTATTTT
NA | NA | TRBJ1-1 | TRBV2 | CAGTQGGRNTEAFF | TGTGCCGGAACCCAAGGGGGGCGAAACACTGAAGCTTTCTTT
NA | TRBD2 | TRBJ2-1 | TRBV5-4 | CASSPGSGGAVNEQFF | TGTGCCAGCAGCCCTGGCAGCGGGGGGGCCGTCAATGAGCAGTTCTTC